This is a list of T cell receptor beta chains from one sample in a study of T cell clones after liver transplantation. Profiled with immunoSEQ multiplex PCR; TCRdb holds only in-frame clones, not every one. Among several thousand clones listed, almost 80% were seen once. Sequencing used CD8+ T cells from blood, obtained before liver transplant. The receptors were sampled from a human donor who received a liver transplant. The CDR3 runs from the conserved cysteine through the conserved F or W. D genes are given only for firm matches. A clone size is listed for some rows: how often the clone was seen (once, few, many), or a class if it is expanded.

length | J | size | D | V | CDR3 | DNA
12 | TRBJ2-7 | once | . | TRBV7-9 | CASSSGGVEQYF | TGTGCCAGCAGCTCAGGAGGGGTCGAGCAGTACTTC
15 | TRBJ2-4 | . | . | TRBV9 | CASSDEGEPKNIQYF | TGTGCCAGCAGCGACGAGGGGGAGCCCAAAAACATTCAGTACTTC
15 | TRBJ1-2 | . | TRBD1 | TRBV11-2 | CASSSNRGLEWGYTF | TGTGCCAGCAGCTCAAACAGGGGGCTTGAGTGGGGCTACACCTTC
13 | TRBJ2-1 | . | . | TRBV19 | CASSTTVYNEQFF | TGTGCCAGTAGTACGACAGTTTACAATGAGCAGTTCTTC
13 | TRBJ1-1 | . | . | TRBV19 | CASSMGQNTEAFF | TGTGCCAGTAGTATGGGGCAGAACACTGAAGCTTTCTTT
15 | TRBJ1-1 | few | . | TRBV7-8 | CASSLTVGPNTEAFF | TGTGCCAGCAGCTTAACGGTCGGGCCGAACACTGAAGCTTTCTTT
12 | TRBJ2-7 | . | . | TRBV2 | CASEGAADEQYF | TGTGCCAGCGAAGGGGCAGCCGACGAGCAGTACTTC
15 | TRBJ2-7 | once | . | TRBV7-9 | CASSPRDRPTYEQYF | TGTGCCAGCAGCCCCCGGGACCGGCCCACCTACGAGCAGTACTTC
13 | TRBJ1-4 | few | . | TRBV18 | CASRDGSNEKLFF | TGTGCCAGCCGTGACGGATCTAATGAAAAACTGTTTTTT
14 | TRBJ1-6 | . | . | TRBV21-1 | CASRDARGNSPLHF | TGTGCCAGCAGGGACGCTAGGGGTAATTCACCCCTCCACTTT
14 | TRBJ1-2 | . | TRBD1 | TRBV6-6 | CASSSRQGTYGYTF | TGTGCCAGCAGTTCTCGACAGGGCACCTATGGCTACACCTTC
16 | TRBJ2-5 | . | TRBD2 | TRBV7-9 | CASSFGLAEAQETQYF | TGTGCCAGCAGCTTTGGACTAGCGGAGGCCCAAGAGACCCAGTACTTC
12 | TRBJ1-1 | . | . | TRBV7-6 | CASSFGEAEAFF | TGTGCCAGCAGCTTCGGGGAGGCTGAAGCTTTCTTT
13 | TRBJ2-1 | . | . | TRBV6-5 | CASSYGGSNEQFF | TGTGCCAGCAGTTACGGTGGGTCCAATGAGCAGTTCTTC
15 | TRBJ2-1 | . | TRBD1 | TRBV5-1 | CASSLAGTGYVEQFF | TGCGCCAGCAGCTTGGCCGGGACAGGGTACGTTGAGCAGTTCTTC
15 | TRBJ1-1 | . | . | TRBV28 | CASSLGQGFRTEAFF | TGTGCCAGCAGTTTAGGGCAGGGTTTTAGGACTGAAGCTTTCTTT
15 | TRBJ2-7 | . | . | TRBV4-1 | CASSQSPRPFDEQYF | TGCGCCAGCAGCCAGTCCCCCCGGCCGTTCGACGAGCAGTACTTC
13 | TRBJ2-6 | few | . | TRBV4-3 | CASGSAGANVLTF | TGCGCCAGCGGTTCGGCTGGGGCCAACGTCCTGACTTTC
13 | TRBJ2-3 | . | . | TRBV6-5 | CASTDGLTDTQYF | TGTGCCAGTACGGACGGACTCACAGATACGCAGTATTTT
17 | TRBJ2-7 | . | TRBD1 | TRBV4-2 | CASSQVFLDRGLGEQYF | TGTGCCAGCAGCCAAGTGTTCCTGGACAGGGGGCTTGGCGAGCAGTACTTC
15 | TRBJ1-2 | . | . | TRBV9 | CASSANREANYGYTF | TGTGCCAGCAGCGCCAACAGGGAGGCTAACTATGGCTACACCTTC
16 | TRBJ2-5 | . | . | TRBV7-9 | CASSLGSFPEQETQYF | TGTGCCAGCAGCTTAGGGTCGTTCCCAGAACAAGAGACCCAGTACTTC
14 | TRBJ1-1 | . | TRBD1 | TRBV7-9 | CASSPTGGGTEAFF | TGTGCCAGCAGCCCCACAGGGGGAGGTACTGAAGCTTTCTTT
12 | TRBJ2-3 | . | . | TRBV27 | CASSNRLDTQYF | TGTGCCAGCAGTAATAGGCTAGATACGCAGTATTTT
12 | TRBJ2-1 | . | . | TRBV5-4 | CASSLATPEQFF | TGTGCCAGCAGCTTGGCGACTCCTGAGCAGTTCTTC
15 | TRBJ2-1 | . | TRBD2 | TRBV5-1 | CASSPRSSGSDEQFF | TGCGCCAGCAGCCCGAGGTCTAGCGGGAGCGATGAGCAGTTCTTC
15 | TRBJ2-1 | . | . | TRBV4-2 | CASSQASQDSDEQFF | TGTGCCAGCAGCCAAGCATCCCAAGACAGCGATGAGCAGTTCTTC
18 | TRBJ1-6 | . | . | TRBV2 | CASSEAQRSTLPGSPLHF | TGTGCCAGCAGTGAAGCGCAGAGGTCCACCTTACCGGGTTCACCCCTCCACTTT
13 | TRBJ1-1 | few | . | TRBV19 | CASSMVAGTEAFF | TGTGCCAGTAGTATGGTAGCGGGGACTGAAGCTTTCTTT
14 | TRBJ1-5 | . | . | TRBV27 | CASSFRGPHQPQHF | TGTGCCAGCAGTTTCAGGGGCCCACATCAGCCCCAGCATTTT
13 | TRBJ2-7 | . | TRBD2 | TRBV27 | CASSLSGRNEQYF | TGTGCCAGCAGTTTAAGCGGGAGGAACGAGCAGTACTTC
15 | TRBJ2-1 | . | . | TRBV30 | CAWIWGAGSYNEQFF | TGTGCCTGGATATGGGGGGCAGGGTCCTACAATGAGCAGTTCTTC
18 | TRBJ2-2 | once | TRBD2 | TRBV4-1 | CASSQNGGVVSNTGELFF | TGCGCCAGCAGCCAAAACGGGGGGGTTGTTTCGAACACCGGGGAGCTGTTTTTT
15 | TRBJ1-3 | . | . | TRBV5-6 | CASSSDRLSGNTIYF | TGTGCCAGCAGCTCTGACCGACTCTCTGGAAACACCATATATTTT
15 | TRBJ1-2 | . | . | TRBV2 | CASSEGYSGGYGYTF | TGTGCCAGCAGTGAAGGGTATAGTGGCGGCTATGGCTACACCTTC
15 | TRBJ2-1 | once | TRBD2 | TRBV7-9 | CASSFLAGDGNEQFF | TGTGCCAGCAGCTTTCTAGCGGGAGACGGCAATGAGCAGTTCTTC
15 | TRBJ2-2 | . | . | TRBV27 | CASSSPGQDTGELFF | TGTGCCAGCAGTTCCCCGGGGCAGGACACCGGGGAGCTGTTTTTT
15 | TRBJ2-1 | few | . | TRBV27 | CASSLSRTGRDEQFF | TGTGCCAGCAGTTTATCGAGGACAGGGAGGGATGAGCAGTTCTTC
13 | TRBJ2-7 | . | . | TRBV6-1 | CASSDWLPYEQYF | TGTGCCAGCAGTGACTGGCTACCCTACGAGCAGTACTTC
18 | TRBJ2-3 | . | . | TRBV19 | CASRHGQTKSSSTDTQYF | TGTGCCAGTAGGCACGGACAGACGAAGTCCTCTAGCACAGATACGCAGTATTTT
15 | TRBJ1-2 | . | . | TRBV19 | CASSIDAGLFYGYTF | TGTGCCAGTAGTATAGATGCAGGCCTTTTTTATGGCTACACCTTC
14 | TRBJ2-3 | . | TRBD2 | TRBV6-4 | CASSALAGTDTQYF | TGTGCCAGCAGTGCCCTAGCGGGCACAGATACGCAGTATTTT
16 | TRBJ2-7 | . | TRBD1 | TRBV9 | CASSVDGGTGVSEQYF | TGTGCCAGCAGCGTGGACGGGGGGACAGGGGTCTCCGAGCAGTACTTC
14 | TRBJ1-1 | . | . | TRBV6-6 | CASSYLDSNTEAFF | TGTGCCAGCAGTTACCTGGACAGTAACACTGAAGCTTTCTTT
15 | TRBJ2-5 | . | . | TRBV27 | CASSSYQGTGETQYF | TGTGCCAGCAGTTCCTATCAGGGAACAGGAGAGACCCAGTACTTC
16 | TRBJ2-2 | . | TRBD2 | TRBV4-1 | CASSLLAGRNTGELFF | TGCGCCAGCAGCCTCTTAGCGGGGAGGAACACCGGGGAGCTGTTTTTT
15 | TRBJ2-7 | . | TRBD1 | TRBV27 | CASSIDRGSSYEQYF | TGTGCCAGCAGTATCGACAGGGGGTCATCCTACGAGCAGTACTTC
14 | TRBJ2-7 | . | TRBD2 | TRBV7-6 | CASSPIAGEVEQYF | TGTGCCAGCAGCCCCATAGCGGGAGAGGTTGAGCAGTACTTC